This T cell receptor beta chain was captured in a study of CD8+ T cells in alopecia areata listed by TCRdb under 2018. For context, the study as a whole: The treated patients took part in an open-label pilot trial in which moderate-to-severe alopecia areata was treated with oral tofacitinib at 5 to 10 mg twice daily. Patients received tofacitinib for 6 to 18 months and were then followed off drug for 6 months to check for delayed response and recurrence. TCRbeta CDR3 regions were amplified by immunoSEQ multiplex PCR with 35 Vbeta forward and 13 Jbeta reverse primers. For the treated patients, the SALT score, which quantifies what percentage of scalp surface area is affected, served as the measure of disease severity. The RNA source kit depended on sample type: the PAXgene miRNA kit for fixed scalp, the miRNeasy kit for PBMCs, and the RNeasy kit for mouse skin. To study T cell clonal expansion in alopecia areata, the researchers applied high-throughput TCRbeta sequencing to both the C3H/HeJ mouse model and human patients. Scalp tissue and sorted CD4+ and CD8+ peripheral blood T cells from patchy and totalis/universalis alopecia areata patients and from healthy controls were covered by human TCRbeta sequencing. Biopsies were taken from tofacitinib-treated patients at baseline and again at 4 and 24 weeks into treatment, and several of those patients also had a later scalp biopsy. Scalp clonality was compared across normal scalp (n=4), patchy alopecia areata scalp (n=8), and alopecia totalis/universalis scalp (n=8). Overall study outcomes, separate from this receptor: Tofacitinib significantly lowered scalp clonality and the number of expanded CD8+ clones among the top 100 scalp clones. TCR sequences shared between patients were less clear than in mice, possibly partly because of HLA diversity in the patient population. Unlike mouse skin, where gammadelta T cells dominate, normal human skin contains resident alphabeta T cells that get sequenced too, which complicates analysis of the scalp TCR repertoire. Because the treated cohort was small and had just a single nonresponder, larger studies are needed to establish links between baseline CD8+ expansion and response. Many expanded lesional clones persisted in scalp and blood during tofacitinib treatment, which may partly explain relapse after stopping treatment. Lesional scalp, especially in alopecia totalis/universalis, showed higher clonality and more expanded CD8+ clones than normal scalp, suggesting antigenic drive.

The library was generated by the immunoSEQ multiplex PCR assay. RNA was extracted from all samples and reverse transcribed into cDNA, which served as template for TCR sequencing. First-strand cDNA was synthesized with SuperScript III using a 2:1 mix of oligo-dT and random hexamers. Amplification bias was assessed with a synthetic immune receptor repertoire, and residual bias was removed computationally. The paper's processing steps were these. Raw reads were preprocessed to remove errors, and CDR3 was defined according to IMGT conventions as the region from the conserved cysteine to phenylalanine. To get clonality, Shannon entropy was normalized by log2 of the number of productive unique TCRs and the result was subtracted from 1. Scalp TCRbeta sequences were cross-referenced with sorted blood CD4 and CD8 repertoires so that the CD4 or CD8 identity of scalp clones could be inferred. The table was pulled from immuneACCESS by TCRdb, which kept in-frame rearrangements only. Such tables lose some clones; where checked, under half of the loss comes from unresolved V genes, and the rest has no known cause. V and J calls and clone size are those listed in that table; D and trimming were worked out from the DNA. This sample comprises 150,000 to 200,000 clones, approximately 55% of them detected only once. Roughly a tenth of the sample goes to the ten largest clones.

This specimen's time point label, per the study, means: 24 weeks on oral tofacitinib. According to the study, the label for this sample's treatment or condition signals: oral pan-JAK inhibitor, 5-10 mg twice daily. Lesional scalp punch biopsies and peripheral blood were obtained from alopecia areata patients. PBMCs were isolated by density centrifugation and stained for CD3, CD4 and CD8, and CD4+ and CD8+ T cells were sorted on a FACSAria. Regarding this clone: Its cognate antigen has yet to be identified. No per-base quality is available; no much larger clone lies one base away.

V loses 5 bases, J loses 2 bases, and the germline ends lie 5 bases apart. Taken from cysteine to phenylalanine, the CDR3 has 12 residues. The DNA shown is the 36-base CDR3, in frame from base 1. CDR1 SGHVS and CDR2 FQNEAQ were looked up in the germline V gene. The sequences come from CD8+ T cells sorted from blood, collected at week 24, from a patient treated with tofacitinib. Recombination linked TRBV7-8 to TRBJ2-3; no confident D gene assignment can be made. The receptor's source is a human donor with alopecia areata. The bases are TGTGCCAGCAGCCCAACCACAGATACGCAGTATTTT. Its translation is CASSPTTDTQYF. The CDR3 plus the reference TRBV7-8 and TRBJ2-3 genes for the other parts give the full variable domain: GAGVSQSPRYKVAKRGQDVALRCDPISGHVSLFWYQQALGQGPEFLTYFQNEAQLDKSGLPSDRFFAERPEGSVSTLKIQRTQQEDSAVYLCASSPTTDTQYFGPGTRLTVL.